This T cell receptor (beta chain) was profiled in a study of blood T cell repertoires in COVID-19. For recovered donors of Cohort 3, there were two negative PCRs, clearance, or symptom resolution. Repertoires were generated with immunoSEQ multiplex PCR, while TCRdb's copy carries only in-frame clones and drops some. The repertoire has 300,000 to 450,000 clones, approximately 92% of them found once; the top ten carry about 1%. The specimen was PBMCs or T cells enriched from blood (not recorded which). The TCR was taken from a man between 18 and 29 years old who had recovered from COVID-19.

The CDR3 sequence is CASSYPGRRGEQYF. In nucleotides, the CDR3 is TGTGCCAGCAGCTACCCGGGTCGCCGCGGCGAGCAGTACTTC. The chain links TRBV7-9 to TRBJ2-7, with no clear D. Trimming cost V 4 bases and J 6 bases, with 16 bases left between them. This CDR3 has 14 residues. CDR1 SEHNR and CDR2 FQNEAQ come from the germline V gene (reference sequence).